Listed below are T cell receptor beta chains from one sample, sequenced in a study of blood T cell repertoires in COVID-19. Libraries were prepared by immunoSEQ multiplex PCR; TCRdb keeps only in-frame clonotypes and omits some of them. The data hold around 130,000 clones, with around 83% observed a single time. The sequenced sample consisted of peripheral blood. Receptors were obtained from a man aged 30-40 years with COVID-19, enrolled during active disease. The CDR3 runs from the conserved cysteine through the conserved F or W. Fields, in order: CDR3 length, V gene, J gene, D gene, clone size, CDR3 DNA, CDR3 protein. The D gene is left open where the match is weak. Size values are once, few and many counts, or a class for expanded clones, and some rows have none.

14	TRBV6-5	TRBJ2-7	TRBD1	.	TGTGCCAGCCAACGACAGGGGGGGACCTACGAGCAGTACTTC	CASQRQGGTYEQYF
16	TRBV30	TRBJ2-2	TRBD2	.	TGTGCCTGGAGTAGAGGATCTAGCGGGAACACCGGGGAGCTGTTTTTT	CAWSRGSSGNTGELFF
12	TRBV25-1	TRBJ1-5	.	once	TGTGCCAGCAGTGAATCTCCGACAATCCAGCATTTT	CASSESPTIQHF
15	TRBV5-5	TRBJ1-1	TRBD1	.	TGTGCCAGCAGCTCCATGGACAGGGTGACGACTGAAGCTTTCTTT	CASSSMDRVTTEAFF
14	TRBV5-5	TRBJ2-3	TRBD2	.	TGTGCCAGCAGCAGGACTAGCGCCACAGATACGCAGTATTTT	CASSRTSATDTQYF
13	TRBV6-5	TRBJ2-7	TRBD2	once	TGTGCCAGCGGCCCGGCGGGGGTCTACGAGCAGTACTTC	CASGPAGVYEQYF
14	TRBV28	TRBJ2-1	TRBD1	.	TGTGCCAGTCACGACAGGGGTCCTTACAATGAGCAGTTCTTC	CASHDRGPYNEQFF
15	TRBV11-2	TRBJ2-7	.	.	TGTGCCAGCAGCCCCCGGCCGACACCCGAGTCCGGGCAGTACTTC	CASSPRPTPESGQYF
17	TRBV28	TRBJ2-2	TRBD1	.	TGTGCCAGCAGTTTATGGGACAGGGGCCCGAACACCGGGGAGCTGTTTTTT	CASSLWDRGPNTGELFF
14	TRBV9	TRBJ1-2	TRBD1	.	TGTGCCAGCAGCCCTCGGGACAGCGAGTGGGGCTACACCTTC	CASSPRDSEWGYTF
15	TRBV28	TRBJ2-1	TRBD2	.	TGTGCCAGCAAGGTGAAGCGGGAGGGCCCAAGTGAGCAGTTCTTC	CASKVKREGPSEQFF
16	TRBV6-5	TRBJ2-5	TRBD2	.	TGTGCCAGCAGTTCCGTAGCGGGAGGGCCAAAAGAGACCCAGTACTTC	CASSSVAGGPKETQYF
16	TRBV15	TRBJ1-5	.	.	TGTGCCACCAGCAGAGCCTGGGGCTCGGGCAATCAGCCCCAGCATTTT	CATSRAWGSGNQPQHF
18	TRBV24-1	TRBJ2-1	TRBD2	.	TGTGCCACCAGTGATTCGGGACTAGCGGGAATGCCCTACAATGAGCAGTTCTTC	CATSDSGLAGMPYNEQFF
17	TRBV4-1	TRBJ2-7	.	.	TGCGCCAGCAGCCAAGTAGAGGTGCCCTCGCTATTCTACGAGCAGTACTTC	CASSQVEVPSLFYEQYF
15	TRBV2	TRBJ2-1	.	few	TGTGCCAGCAGTGAAGCCGAGAGCTCCTACAATGAGCAGTTCTTC	CASSEAESSYNEQFF
16	TRBV10-3	TRBJ1-5	TRBD1	.	TGTGCCATCAGGGAACCGGGACAGGGAAGCAATCAGCCCCAGCATTTT	CAIREPGQGSNQPQHF
15	TRBV5-6	TRBJ1-3	.	.	TGTGCCAGCAGCTTGGAGGCAGGGGCGGGAAACACCATATATTTT	CASSLEAGAGNTIYF
16	TRBV18	TRBJ1-6	TRBD1	.	TGTGCCAGCTCTCCTTCCGGGACAGGAGTTAATTCACCCCTCCACTTT	CASSPSGTGVNSPLHF
16	TRBV7-2	TRBJ1-5	.	.	TGTGCCAGCAGCTCCGGCGGGCCAGTAACGGGGCAGCCCCAGCATTTT	CASSSGGPVTGQPQHF
13	TRBV10-3	TRBJ2-7	.	.	TGTGCCATCAGTGTACAGGGCCCCTACGAGCAGTACTTC	CAISVQGPYEQYF
16	TRBV10-2	TRBJ1-5	TRBD1	.	TGCGCCAGCAGTGACCTACTGACAGGGTACAATCAGCCCCAGCATTTT	CASSDLLTGYNQPQHF
10	TRBV19	TRBJ2-1	.	.	TGTGCCAGTAGTGGGCAAGTGCAGTTCTTC	CASSGQVQFF
15	TRBV27	TRBJ2-7	.	.	TGTGCCAGCAGTCCAAGGGGGAACATAAATTACGAGCAGTACTTC	CASSPRGNINYEQYF
13	TRBV19	TRBJ1-1	.	.	TGTGCCAGTACGGCAGGGGTACGCACTGAAGCTTTCTTT	CASTAGVRTEAFF
15	TRBV5-5	TRBJ1-1	.	few	TGTGCCAGCAGCCCCCTTGCGGGGCGCAACACTGAAGCTTTCTTT	CASSPLAGRNTEAFF
13	TRBV11-3	TRBJ2-2	.	.	TGTGCCAGCAGCCCTGGGCGGGACGGGGAGCTGTTTTTT	CASSPGRDGELFF
14	TRBV4-1	TRBJ1-1	TRBD1	.	TGCGCCAGCAGCCGGGACAGGCTGAACACTGAAGCTTTCTTT	CASSRDRLNTEAFF
15	TRBV5-5	TRBJ1-6	.	.	TGTGCCAGCAGCTTACTACAGGACTATAATTCACCCCTCCACTTT	CASSLLQDYNSPLHF
15	TRBV7-9	TRBJ2-3	TRBD2	.	TGTGCCAGCAGCCTAGCGGTGGGGACTATAGATACGCAGTATTTT	CASSLAVGTIDTQYF
16	TRBV3-1/TRBV3-2	TRBJ2-7	TRBD2	.	TGTGCCAGCAGCTCTGACCTGGCGGGAGGGCCCTACGAGCAGTACTTC	CASSSDLAGGPYEQYF
11	TRBV29-1	TRBJ1-1	.	once	TGCAGCGTTCAAATGAACACTGAAGCTTTCTTT	CSVQMNTEAFF
15	TRBV5-1	TRBJ1-2	TRBD1	.	TGCGCCAGCAGCACCGTGACAGGGGGTCCCTATGGCTACACCTTC	CASSTVTGGPYGYTF
14	TRBV19	TRBJ1-2	.	.	TGTGCCAGTAGTATTGGTTCGGTGAACTATGGCTACACCTTC	CASSIGSVNYGYTF
15	TRBV18	TRBJ1-1	TRBD1	.	TGTGCCAGCTCACTCAGCTCGACAGGGGACACTGAAGCTTTCTTT	CASSLSSTGDTEAFF
13	TRBV9	TRBJ2-5	.	.	TGTGCCAGCAGCGGACAGGTTCAAGAGACCCAGTACTTC	CASSGQVQETQYF
15	TRBV4-1	TRBJ2-7	.	.	TGCGCCAGCAGCCGCCTGGGACTTTCGAACTACGAGCAGTACTTC	CASSRLGLSNYEQYF
14	TRBV24-1	TRBJ2-5	.	.	TGTGCCACCAGTGAGGGACAAACACAAGAGACCCAGTACTTC	CATSEGQTQETQYF
13	TRBV5-4	TRBJ1-1	.	.	TGTGCCAGCAGCCCCGGGGGGAACACTGAAGCTTTCTTT	CASSPGGNTEAFF
16	TRBV2	TRBJ2-2	TRBD2	.	TGTGCCAGCAGCACTAGCGGGACCTCGAACACCGGGGAGCTGTTTTTT	CASSTSGTSNTGELFF
15	TRBV28	TRBJ2-7	TRBD1	.	TGTGCCAGCATCCCAGTCGACAGGGGTCTCTACGAGCAGTACTTC	CASIPVDRGLYEQYF
17	TRBV10-3	TRBJ2-7	TRBD2	.	TGTGCCATCAGTGAGCCCGCCGGGACGGGGGGTTCCTACGAGCAGTACTTC	CAISEPAGTGGSYEQYF
21	TRBV10-2	TRBJ2-3	TRBD2	.	TGCGCCAGCAGTGAGTCGACCGGACTAGCGGGGACCCCGTTAGGCACAGATACGCAGTATTTT	CASSESTGLAGTPLGTDTQYF
17	TRBV7-6	TRBJ2-2	.	.	TGTGCCAGCAGCTTCACAACAGGGTCCCCCTACACCGGGGAGCTGTTTTTT	CASSFTTGSPYTGELFF
13	TRBV7-2	TRBJ2-1	.	.	TGTGCCAGCAGCTTGCCTAGCGCTAATGAGCAGTTCTTC	CASSLPSANEQFF
17	TRBV4-1	TRBJ2-1	TRBD2	.	TGCGCCAGCAGCCGAGTTAAGACTAGCGGGAGAATCAATGAGCAGTTCTTC	CASSRVKTSGRINEQFF
14	TRBV11-2	TRBJ1-6	.	.	TGTGCCAGCAGCTTAGATCAGGTGAATTCACCCCTCCACTTT	CASSLDQVNSPLHF
14	TRBV28	TRBJ1-6	TRBD1	.	TGTGCCAGCGGTCTGGGACAGGGGTTTTCACCCCTCCACTTT	CASGLGQGFSPLHF
15	TRBV5-4	TRBJ2-7	TRBD1	once	TGTGCCAGCGCCCTTTTTGGACAGGGGCCCTACGAGCAGTACTTC	CASALFGQGPYEQYF
16	TRBV27	TRBJ2-1	.	.	TGTGCCAGCAGTTTTTTGGAGGGACCGGGCTACAATGAGCAGTTCTTC	CASSFLEGPGYNEQFF
13	TRBV10-3	TRBJ1-1	TRBD1	few	TGTGCCATCAGGGGACAGGGTGGCACTGAAGCTTTCTTT	CAIRGQGGTEAFF
16	TRBV18	TRBJ2-7	TRBD2	once	TGTGCCAGCTCACCCCAGGGGACTAGCGGTTCCTACGAGCAGTACTTC	CASSPQGTSGSYEQYF
15	TRBV21-1	TRBJ1-1	.	.	TGTGCCAGCAGCGCCCGATGCGCCCAGGGCACTGAAGCTTTCTTT	CASSARCAQGTEAFF
19	TRBV30	TRBJ2-3	TRBD2	.	TGTGCCTGGAGTTCATCGGGACTAGCGGGAGGGCTAGGAACAGATACGCAGTATTTT	CAWSSSGLAGGLGTDTQYF
13	TRBV24-1	TRBJ1-5	.	.	TGTGCCACCGCGTCGGCGGGCAATCAGCCCCAGCATTTT	CATASAGNQPQHF
15	TRBV6-5	TRBJ1-2	TRBD1	once	TGTGCCAGCAGGAAACAGGGGGCGCAAGGCTATGGCTACACCTTC	CASRKQGAQGYGYTF
17	TRBV28	TRBJ1-5	TRBD1	many	TGTGCCAGCAGTTTATCGGGGGACAGATATAGCAATCAGCCCCAGCATTTT	CASSLSGDRYSNQPQHF
13	TRBV27	TRBJ1-1	.	.	TGTGCCAGCAGTTTTCAGGAACCCCCTGAAGCTTTCTTT	CASSFQEPPEAFF
15	TRBV6-4	TRBJ1-6	TRBD1	.	TGTGCCAGCAGTGACTCGACAGGGGGTAATTCACCCCTCCACTTT	CASSDSTGGNSPLHF